Listed below are T cell receptor beta chains from one sample, sequenced in a study of blood T cell repertoires in COVID-19. Sequenced by immunoSEQ multiplex PCR; TCRdb stores in-frame clones only, minus some. There are 190,000 or so clones in the sample; approximately 86% occur only once, and about 2.6% lies in the top ten. The sequenced sample consisted of peripheral blood. The receptor set was obtained from a man in his forties or fifties with active or convalescent COVID-19. Each CDR3 is given with its conserved first and last residue. The D gene is left open where the match is weak. Not all rows give a size; the values are once, few, many and, for expanded clones, a class.

J: TRBJ2-7; V: TRBV7-3; size: -; D: TRBD1; CDR3: CASSRAGQGPSTQYF; DNA: TGTGCCAGCAGTCGAGCGGGACAGGGGCCCTCTACGCAGTACTTC
J: TRBJ1-5; V: TRBV7-2; size: -; D: -; CDR3: CASSPLGWGGNQPQHF; DNA: TGTGCCAGCAGCCCTCTGGGGTGGGGAGGCAATCAGCCCCAGCATTTT
J: TRBJ2-7; V: TRBV28; size: -; D: -; CDR3: CASSLSGLNEQYF; DNA: TGTGCCAGCAGTTTGAGCGGGCTCAACGAGCAGTACTTC
J: TRBJ2-5; V: TRBV7-9; size: -; D: TRBD1; CDR3: CASSGDGTGKGETQYF; DNA: TGTGCCAGCAGCGGAGACGGGACAGGGAAGGGAGAGACCCAGTACTTC
J: TRBJ1-1; V: TRBV27; size: -; D: TRBD1; CDR3: CASSFSEDRVTEAFF; DNA: TGTGCCAGCAGTTTTTCGGAAGACAGGGTCACTGAAGCTTTCTTT
J: TRBJ1-1; V: TRBV6-1; size: -; D: -; CDR3: CASSYSGGQAAFF; DNA: TGTGCCAGCAGTTATAGTGGCGGCCAAGCGGCTTTCTTT
J: TRBJ2-5; V: TRBV3-1/TRBV3-2; size: -; D: -; CDR3: CASSQASTTQYF; DNA: TGTGCCAGCAGCCAAGCTTCTACGACCCAGTACTTC
J: TRBJ2-2; V: TRBV7-3; size: -; D: -; CDR3: CASSAVVAGELFF; DNA: TGTGCCAGCAGCGCGGTCGTAGCCGGGGAGCTGTTTTTT
J: TRBJ1-3; V: TRBV3-1/TRBV3-2; size: -; D: -; CDR3: CASSQAGYSGNTIYF; DNA: TGTGCCAGCAGCCAAGCAGGATACTCTGGAAACACCATATATTTT
J: TRBJ1-1; V: TRBV7-9; size: few; D: -; CDR3: CASSSAGSINTEAFF; DNA: TGTGCCAGCAGCTCCGCCGGGAGTATTAACACTGAAGCTTTCTTT
J: TRBJ1-5; V: TRBV6-1; size: -; D: -; CDR3: CASSEYSGMGQPQHF; DNA: TGTGCCAGCAGTGAGTACTCAGGGATGGGTCAGCCCCAGCATTTT
J: TRBJ2-3; V: TRBV6-2/TRBV6-3; size: -; D: TRBD2; CDR3: CASSYPIAGGPGTQYF; DNA: TGTGCCAGCAGTTACCCCATAGCGGGGGGGCCAGGGACGCAGTATTTT
J: TRBJ2-3; V: TRBV7-8; size: -; D: -; CDR3: CASSLGRFSDTQYF; DNA: TGTGCCAGCAGCTTAGGTCGGTTCTCAGATACGCAGTATTTT
J: TRBJ2-7; V: TRBV4-3; size: -; D: TRBD1; CDR3: CASSQDPGQGWYEQYF; DNA: TGCGCCAGCAGCCAAGATCCGGGACAGGGGTGGTACGAGCAGTACTTC
J: TRBJ2-2; V: TRBV7-6; size: -; D: -; CDR3: CASSRTGTTGELFF; DNA: TGTGCCAGCAGCCGAACAGGGACCACCGGGGAGCTGTTTTTT
J: TRBJ2-1; V: TRBV7-8; size: once; D: TRBD2; CDR3: CASSLKVWVGGGNNEQFF; DNA: TGTGCCAGCAGCTTAAAAGTGTGGGTGGGGGGGGGAAACAATGAGCAGTTCTTC
J: TRBJ1-2; V: TRBV12-3/TRBV12-4; size: once; D: TRBD1; CDR3: CASRVQGDYGYTF; DNA: TGTGCCAGCAGGGTACAGGGGGACTATGGCTACACCTTC
J: TRBJ1-3; V: TRBV6-6; size: once; D: TRBD1; CDR3: CASTPGDSLSGNTIYF; DNA: TGTGCCAGCACCCCAGGGGACAGCCTTTCTGGAAACACCATATATTTT
J: TRBJ2-5; V: TRBV30; size: -; D: -; CDR3: CAWSPRVGETQYF; DNA: TGTGCCTGGAGTCCCCGGGTTGGAGAGACCCAGTACTTC
J: TRBJ1-4; V: TRBV7-8; size: -; D: TRBD1; CDR3: CASSLQGASEKLFF; DNA: TGTGCCAGCAGCCTACAGGGGGCGAGTGAAAAACTGTTTTTT
J: TRBJ2-7; V: TRBV2; size: -; D: -; CDR3: CASGGTFYEQYF; DNA: TGTGCCAGCGGGGGGACTTTTTACGAGCAGTACTTC
J: TRBJ2-3; V: TRBV2; size: -; D: TRBD2; CDR3: CAGTSGGQHTDTQYF; DNA: TGTGCCGGGACTAGCGGGGGCCAACACACAGATACGCAGTATTTT
J: TRBJ1-3; V: TRBV11-2; size: few; D: -; CDR3: CASSLEAGNTIYF; DNA: TGTGCCAGCAGCTTAGAAGCGGGGAACACCATATATTTT